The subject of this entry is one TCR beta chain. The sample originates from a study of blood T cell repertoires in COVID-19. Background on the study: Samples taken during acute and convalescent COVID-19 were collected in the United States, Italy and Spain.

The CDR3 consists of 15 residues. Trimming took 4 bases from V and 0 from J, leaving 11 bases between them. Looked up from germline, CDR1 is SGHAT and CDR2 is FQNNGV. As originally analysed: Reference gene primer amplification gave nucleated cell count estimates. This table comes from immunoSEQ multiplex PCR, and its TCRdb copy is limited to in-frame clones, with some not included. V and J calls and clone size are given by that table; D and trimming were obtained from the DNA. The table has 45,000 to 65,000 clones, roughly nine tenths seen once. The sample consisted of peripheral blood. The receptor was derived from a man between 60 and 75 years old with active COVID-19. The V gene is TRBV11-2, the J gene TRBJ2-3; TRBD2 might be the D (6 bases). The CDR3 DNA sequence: TGTGCCAGCAGCTATAGCGGTTCTAGCACAGATACGCAGTATTTT. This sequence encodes CASSYSGSSTDTQYF.